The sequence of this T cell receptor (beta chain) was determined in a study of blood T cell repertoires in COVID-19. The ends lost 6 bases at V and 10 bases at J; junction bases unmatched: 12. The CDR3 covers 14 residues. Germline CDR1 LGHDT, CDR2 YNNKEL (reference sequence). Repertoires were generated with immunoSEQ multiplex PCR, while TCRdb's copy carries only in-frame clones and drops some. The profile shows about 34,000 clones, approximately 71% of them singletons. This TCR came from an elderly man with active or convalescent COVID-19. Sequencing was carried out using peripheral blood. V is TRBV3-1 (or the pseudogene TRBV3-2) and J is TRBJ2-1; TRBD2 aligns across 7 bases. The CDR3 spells CASRGDYGLAEQFF. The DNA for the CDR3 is TGTGCCAGCAGAGGGGACTATGGTTTAGCGGAGCAGTTCTTC.